These 11 T cell receptor beta chains originate from one sample sequenced in a study of shared clonotypes between healthy human individuals. Naive CD8 cells comprised CD45RO-negative, CCR7-positively selected cells, excluding terminally differentiated effector memory CD45RA+ cells. Method: immunoSEQ multiplex PCR; TCRdb's copy keeps in-frame clones and lacks some. This sample has some 740,000 clones, with 80% to 95% found just once. What was sequenced was naive CD8+ T cells sorted from blood. These receptors all stem from a man aged 25 to 45 in good health.

The V gene is TRBV7-6, the J gene TRBJ2-5, with a tentative D call TRBD1 (6 bases). The CDR3 totals 14 residues. Germline V gene lookup returns CDR1 SGHVS and CDR2 FNYEAQ. V was clipped by 6 bases and J by 1 base, with 12 bases between them. The CDR3 region is CASSSTGLQETQYF. For the CDR3, the DNA is TGTGCCAGCAGTTCGACAGGACTCCAAGAGACCCAGTACTTC.

The chain employs TRBV4-1 and TRBJ1-2; D unclear. The CDR3 has 12 residues. Germline CDR1 and CDR2: MGHRA and YSYEKL. Trimming pared 1 base from V and 8 bases from J, leaving 8 bases between. As DNA, the CDR3 is TGCGCCAGCAGCCAAGGAGGGAGCGGCTACACCTTC. Amino acids: CASSQGGSGYTF.

Remarks on this clone: At the DNA level, this CDR3 is encoded by other sequences in the same sample as well. The chain links TRBV28 to TRBJ1-5, with 9 bases aligning to TRBD1. Trimming cost V 5 bases and J 5 bases; bases outside gene matches: 4. This CDR3 is built from 14 residues. Germline V gene sequence: CDR1 MDHEN, CDR2 SYDVKM. The CDR3 loop reads CASSLRQGDQPQHF. For the CDR3, the DNA is TGTGCCAGCAGTCTAAGACAGGGGGATCAGCCCCAGCATTTT.

The V and J genes are TRBV5-5 and TRBJ2-5; D may correspond to TRBD1 or TRBD2 (5 bases each). Trimming shortened V by 4 bases and J by 10 bases, and 17 bases separated the two germline ends. Germline V CDR1 and CDR2: SGHKS, YYEKEE (reference sequence). There are 13 residues in the CDR3. CDR3 bases: TGTGCCAGCAGCCCCGTGGGACCGAAGGGCCAGTACTTC. Its protein product is CASSPVGPKGQYF.

The chain carries TRBV28 and TRBJ1-1; 7 bases align to TRBD1. The CDR3 length is 15 residues. V lost 3 bases to trimming and J lost 1 base; unmatched junction nucleotides: 5. Germline CDR1 MDHEN, CDR2 SYDVKM. This CDR3 is CASSLMGQTNTEAFF. CDR3 bases: TGTGCCAGCAGTTTGATGGGACAGACGAACACTGAAGCTTTCTTT.

J is TRBJ1-4 and V is TRBV30; D is undetermined. V gave up 5 bases and J gave up 7 bases, with 8 bases separating them. The CDR3 sequence is 11 residues long. Germline V gives CDR1 GTSNPN, CDR2 SVGIG (reference sequence). The CDR3 coding sequence is TGTGCCTGGGACCCGGCTGAAAAACTGTTTTTT. Its protein product is CAWDPAEKLFF. Filled out from reference TRBV30 and TRBJ1-4, the complete variable domain reads SQTIHQWPATLVQPVGSPLSLECTVEGTSNPNLYWYRQAAGRGLQLLFYSVGIGQISSEVPQNLSASRPQDRQFILSSKKLLLSDSGFYLCAWDPAEKLFFGSGTQLSVL.

This chain connects TRBV27 to TRBJ2-7; 7 bases line up with TRBD2. V lost 3 bases to trimming and J lost 5 bases; unmatched junction nucleotides: 10. This CDR3 region has 15 residues. Per germline, CDR1 MNHEY and CDR2 SMNVEV (reference sequence). This CDR3 is CASSFFRTRFDEQYF. The CDR3 DNA follows: TGTGCCAGCAGTTTCTTCCGGACTAGGTTTGACGAGCAGTACTTC.

V and J are TRBV18 and TRBJ2-7, with no clear D. V was pared by 0 bases and J by 0 bases, with 12 bases between. The CDR3 spans 16 residues. Germline assignment: CDR1 KGHSH and CDR2 LQKENI. CDR3 nucleotide sequence: TGTGCCAGCTCACCACCGTCGCGCGTCAGCTCCTACGAGCAGTACTTC. Protein sequence: CASSPPSRVSSYEQYF.

The V call is TRBV5-1, the J call TRBJ2-4, with a tentative D call TRBD1 (6 bases). The germline V gene encodes CDR1 SGHRS and CDR2 YFSETQ. This CDR3 is built from 16 residues. The ends were cut back, 1 base at V and 0 bases at J, with 11 bases in the middle. CDR3 loop: CASSLWPGEAKNIQYF. The DNA of the CDR3 is TGCGCCAGCAGCTTGTGGCCAGGGGAAGCCAAAAACATTCAGTACTTC. Looking up the rest from reference TRBV5-1 and TRBJ2-4 gives the full variable domain: KAGVTQTPRYLIKTRGQQVTLSCSPISGHRSVSWYQQTPGQGLQFLFEYFSETQRNKGNFPGRFSGRQFSNSRSEMNVSTLELGDSALYLCASSLWPGEAKNIQYFGAGTRLSVL.

The chain joins TRBV6-5 to TRBJ1-4; no firm D call. Trimming left V 0 bases short and J 7 bases short, with 6 bases between. The CDR3 length is 13 residues. Germline-derived CDR1 and CDR2 are MNHEY and SVGAGI. This chain's CDR3 is CASSYSKVEKLFF. CDR3 nucleotides: TGTGCCAGCAGTTACTCGAAGGTTGAAAAACTGTTTTTT.

The V call is TRBV28, the J call TRBJ2-6, with 9 bases lining up with TRBD1. Trimming cost V 5 bases and J 0 bases; bases outside gene matches: 8. Germline lookup yields CDR1 MDHEN and CDR2 SYDVKM. The CDR3 has 18 amino acids. The CDR3 bases are TGTGCCAGCAGTCGCCGGGACAGGGCGTTCTCTGGGGCCAACGTCCTGACTTTC. This codes for CASSRRDRAFSGANVLTF.